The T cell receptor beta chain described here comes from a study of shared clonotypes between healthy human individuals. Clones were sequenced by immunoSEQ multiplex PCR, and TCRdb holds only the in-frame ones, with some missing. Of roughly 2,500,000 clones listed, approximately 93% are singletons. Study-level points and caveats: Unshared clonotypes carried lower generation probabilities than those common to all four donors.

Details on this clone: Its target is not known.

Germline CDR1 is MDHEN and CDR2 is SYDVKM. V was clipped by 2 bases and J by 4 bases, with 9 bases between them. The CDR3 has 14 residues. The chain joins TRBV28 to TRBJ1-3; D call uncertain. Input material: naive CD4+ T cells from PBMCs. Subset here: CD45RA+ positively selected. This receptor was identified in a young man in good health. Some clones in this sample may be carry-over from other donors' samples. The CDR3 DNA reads TGTGCCAGCAGTTTAAGGCAGTACGGAAACACCATATATTTT. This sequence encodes CASSLRQYGNTIYF.